One sample yielded the 15 T cell receptor beta chains listed below, sequenced in a study of blood T cell repertoires in COVID-19. The repertoire was sequenced with immunoSEQ multiplex PCR; TCRdb's copy has only in-frame clones and lacks some. The sample yields approximately 200,000 clones, about 81% seen once. The specimen was peripheral blood. The receptors were gathered from a woman older than 75 with COVID-19, enrolled during active disease.

The rearrangement uses TRBV27 and TRBJ2-7, with D perhaps TRBD2 (6 bases). Trimming removed 3 bases from V and 4 bases from J, with 13 bases in between. The V gene's germline CDR1 is MNHEY and CDR2 SMNVEV (reference sequence). The CDR3 extends over 14 amino acids. CDR3 in amino acids: CASSFGLGGYEQYF. CDR3 bases: TGTGCCAGCAGTTTCGGCCTTGGGGGGTACGAGCAGTACTTC.

This rearrangement joins TRBV5-4 to TRBJ1-2; 10 bases agree with TRBD1. The V segment lost 5 bases and the J segment 3 bases; nucleotides outside the gene matches: 4. The length of the CDR3 is 14 residues. CDR1 is SGHNT and CDR2 is YYREEE in the germline V gene (reference sequence). The CDR3 coding sequence is TGTGCCAGCAGGGGGGACAGGGGAGACTATGGCTACACCTTC. Protein product: CASRGDRGDYGYTF.

This rearrangement joins TRBV7-3 to TRBJ1-1, with D possibly TRBD1 on 6 matching bases. Germline V lookup: CDR1 SGHTA, CDR2 FQGTGA. There are 15 residues in the CDR3. Between the trimmed V and J ends, which lost 6 bases and 1 base, there was a span of 15 bases. The CDR3 DNA follows: TGTGCCAGCAGACCTATGACAGGTTCGAACACTGAAGCTTTCTTT. It encodes CASRPMTGSNTEAFF.

The CDR3 spells CASSQGTGEQYF. DNA of the CDR3: TGTGCCAGCAGCCAAGGTACGGGAGAGCAGTACTTC. The V call is TRBV14, the J call TRBJ2-7; a possible D gene is TRBD2 (5 bases). Trimming took 1 base from V and 7 from J, leaving 8 bases between them. The CDR3 loop spans 12 amino acids. CDR1 is SGHDN and CDR2 is FVKESK in the germline V gene.

J is TRBJ2-3 and V is TRBV6-1; D gene uncertain. Germline V gene sequence: CDR1 MNHNS, CDR2 SASEGT. V lost 2 bases and J lost 4, with 7 bases in between. The CDR3 has 13 residues. CDR3 sequence reads: CASSEFPADTQYF. CDR3 coding DNA: TGTGCCAGCAGTGAATTTCCCGCAGATACGCAGTATTTT.

The chain uses TRBV6-6 and TRBJ2-1; 11 nucleotides match TRBD2. The germline gives CDR1 MNHNY, CDR2 SVGAGI (reference sequence). This CDR3 is built from 16 residues. V shed 2 bases and J 5 bases; nucleotides not matched to a gene: 5. DNA for the CDR3: TGTGCCAGCAGTTACGGCCTAGCGGGAGGTCACAATGAGCAGTTCTTC. Protein product: CASSYGLAGGHNEQFF.

The gene calls are TRBV6-5 and TRBJ2-1; TRBD1 is a possible D gene (5 bases). V was trimmed by 9 bases and J by 3 bases, leaving 12 bases between them. The germline CDR1 and CDR2 sequences are MNHEY and SVGAGI. The CDR3 runs to 13 residues. CDR3 nucleotides: TGTGCCAGTACAGGTGGTAACTACAATGAGCAGTTCTTC. It translates to CASTGGNYNEQFF.

This clone was picked up one time. V usage is TRBV27 and J usage is TRBJ1-2, with 9 bases matching TRBD1. The germline gives CDR1 MNHEY, CDR2 SMNVEV (reference sequence). V shed 9 bases and J 7 bases; nucleotides not matched to a gene: 9. The length of the CDR3 is 13 residues. Here the CDR3 DNA reads TGTGCCAGTTCAGGACAGGGGTTCGCTGGCTACACCTTC. Translation gives CASSGQGFAGYTF.

The chain links TRBV6-5 to TRBJ2-7; D is possibly TRBD2 (5 bases). Between the trimmed V and J ends, which lost 4 bases and 3 bases, there was a span of 10 bases. The CDR3 totals 13 residues. Looked up from germline, CDR1 is MNHEY and CDR2 is SVGAGI. CDR3 region: CASSSDFYYEQYF. CDR3 nucleotides: TGTGCCAGCAGTTCGGACTTTTACTACGAGCAGTACTTC.

The chain employs TRBV7-2 and TRBJ2-1, with a weak D call TRBD1 (8 bases). The CDR3 runs 13 residues. Trimming stripped 2 bases from V and 9 bases from J, with 11 bases between. CDR1 SGHTA and CDR2 FQGNSA come from the germline V gene. This CDR3 reads CASSLYRGGEQFF. CDR3 sequence (DNA): TGTGCCAGCAGCTTATACAGGGGGGGTGAGCAGTTCTTC.

V gene TRBV12-3 or TRBV12-4 combines with J gene TRBJ2-1, with D possibly matching TRBD2 (5 bases). V was trimmed by 4 bases and J by 5 bases, leaving 6 bases between them. CDR3 length: 12 amino acids. The CDR3 region has the DNA TGTGCCAGCAGTTCCGGGAACAATGAGCAGTTCTTC. This translates into CASSSGNNEQFF.

The chain has TRBV10-3 and TRBJ2-7, with TRBD1 identical over 7 bases. The CDR3 sequence is 14 residues long. Unmatched junction bases numbered 6, after V lost 4 bases and J lost 3 bases. The germline gives CDR1 ENHRY, CDR2 SYGVKD. CDR3 sequence reads: CAISAPDRSYEQYF. The CDR3 DNA follows: TGTGCCATCAGTGCCCCGGACAGGAGCTACGAGCAGTACTTC.

The rearrangement uses TRBV4-3 and TRBJ2-5; D may be TRBD2 (6 bases). This CDR3 spans 16 amino acids. Trimming stripped 0 bases from V and 2 bases from J, with 13 bases between. Germline V gene lookup returns CDR1 LGHNA and CDR2 YSLEER. CDR3 sequence reads: CASSQEPAGKQETQYF. The CDR3, as DNA: TGCGCCAGCAGCCAAGAACCGGCGGGGAAACAAGAGACCCAGTACTTC.

DNA for the CDR3: TGTGCCAGCAGCTTAGGGGTTTCACAGTTCCACACCTTC. It yields the protein CASSLGVSQFHTF. This chain uses TRBV7-9 with TRBJ1-2; the D is unclear. Germline loops: CDR1 SEHNR, CDR2 FQNEAQ (reference sequence). The ends were cut back, 1 base at V and 12 bases at J, with 15 bases in the middle. There are 13 residues in the CDR3.

V gene TRBV6-5 combines with J gene TRBJ1-1, with D perhaps TRBD1 (5 bases). The CDR3 contains 16 residues. The V end lost 0 bases, the J end lost 1 base, and 12 bases lay between the germline ends. CDR1 is MNHEY and CDR2 is SVGAGI in the germline V gene. The chain's CDR3 is CASSYSSNRPNTEAFF. CDR3 sequence (DNA): TGTGCCAGCAGTTACTCGAGTAACAGGCCGAACACTGAAGCTTTCTTT.